This T cell receptor beta chain was sequenced during a study of cytomegalovirus exposure and HLA in healthy donors. It was with 60 Vbeta and 13 Jbeta primers that the PCR ran. Here immunoSEQ multiplex PCR was the method, and the copy in TCRdb shows in-frame clones only, minus some. The repertoire has 74,000 or so clones, 77% of them found once; the top ten carry roughly 3%. The V gene lost 4 bases and the J gene lost 7 bases, with 20 bases spanning the gap. The CDR3 covers 15 residues. Germline values: CDR1 SGDLS, CDR2 YYNGEE. Sequencing was carried out using PBMCs. The chain couples TRBV9 to TRBJ1-2; no reliable D call. The origin of this receptor is a man aged 45-65 years in good health and CMV-seropositive. The CDR3 reads CASSPRVGEGGGYTF. CDR3 DNA: TGTGCCAGCAGCCCAAGGGTCGGGGAGGGAGGTGGCTACACCTTC.